Listed below are T cell receptor beta chains from one sample, sequenced in a study of T cell changes during pregnancy in multiple sclerosis. Profiling relied on immunoSEQ multiplex PCR, and the TCRdb table lists in-frame clones only, not all of them. The sample lists about 20,000 clones; roughly 90% were seen once. Sequencing was performed on CD8+ T cells from peripheral blood mononuclear cells, taken in the third trimester of pregnancy. These receptors were obtained from a female donor in good health, enrolled as a control in a pregnancy study. Each CDR3 is given with its conserved first and last residue. Fields, in order: V gene, D gene, J gene, CDR3 protein. D genes are given only for firm matches.

TRBV28	-	TRBJ2-3	CASSSPREGGDTQYF
TRBV11-2	TRBD2	TRBJ2-1	CASSHLKRDYNEQFF
TRBV7-8	-	TRBJ1-5	CASSLRANQPQHF
TRBV29-1	TRBD1	TRBJ1-2	CSVEDPGQGNYGYTF
TRBV30	-	TRBJ1-1	CAWGGGLGGGSEAFF
TRBV30	-	TRBJ2-1	CAWERKNYNEQFF
TRBV5-4	-	TRBJ1-1	CASSWGDSEAFF
TRBV5-1	-	TRBJ2-7	CASSRGTGSYEQYF
TRBV4-1	TRBD2	TRBJ2-7	CASTTLAVLYEQYF
TRBV19	TRBD2	TRBJ2-3	CASSPGLAGGTDTQYF
TRBV19	TRBD1	TRBJ1-2	CASSTRTGPKGYTF